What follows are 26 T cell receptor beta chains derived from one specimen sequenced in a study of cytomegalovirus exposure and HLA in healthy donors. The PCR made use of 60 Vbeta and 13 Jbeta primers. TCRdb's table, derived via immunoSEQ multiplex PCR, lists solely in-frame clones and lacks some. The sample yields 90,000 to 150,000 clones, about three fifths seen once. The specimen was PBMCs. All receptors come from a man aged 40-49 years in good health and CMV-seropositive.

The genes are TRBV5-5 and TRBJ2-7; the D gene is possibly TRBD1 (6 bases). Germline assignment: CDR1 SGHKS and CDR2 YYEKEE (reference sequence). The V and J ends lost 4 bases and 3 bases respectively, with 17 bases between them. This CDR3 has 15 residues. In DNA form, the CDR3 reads TGTGCCAGCAGCAGTTTCAATACAGGGAACTACGAGCAGTACTTC. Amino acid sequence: CASSSFNTGNYEQYF.

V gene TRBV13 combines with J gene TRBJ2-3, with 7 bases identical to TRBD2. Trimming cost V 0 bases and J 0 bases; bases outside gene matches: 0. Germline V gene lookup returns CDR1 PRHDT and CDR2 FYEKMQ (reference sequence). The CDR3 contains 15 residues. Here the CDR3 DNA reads TGTGCCAGCAGCTTAGGAGCGGGGAGCACAGATACGCAGTATTTT. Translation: CASSLGAGSTDTQYF.

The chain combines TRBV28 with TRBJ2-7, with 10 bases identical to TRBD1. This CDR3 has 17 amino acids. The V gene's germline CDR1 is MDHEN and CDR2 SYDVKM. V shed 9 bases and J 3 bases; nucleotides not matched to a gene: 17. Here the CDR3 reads CASKHKYADRGHYEQYF. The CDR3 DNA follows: TGTGCCAGTAAACACAAATATGCAGACAGGGGGCACTACGAGCAGTACTTC. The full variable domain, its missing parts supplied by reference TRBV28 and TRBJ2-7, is DVKVTQSSRYLVKRTGEKVFLECVQDMDHENMFWYRQDPGLGLRLIYFSYDVKMKEKGDIPEGYSVSREKKERFSLILESASTNQTSMYLCASKHKYADRGHYEQYFGPGTRLTVT.

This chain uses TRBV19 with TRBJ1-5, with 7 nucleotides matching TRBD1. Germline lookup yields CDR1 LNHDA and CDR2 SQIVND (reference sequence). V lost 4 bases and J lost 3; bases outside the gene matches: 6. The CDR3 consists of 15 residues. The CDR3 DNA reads TGTGCCAGTAGTAACGACAGGGTTGCCAATCAGCCCCAGCATTTT. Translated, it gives CASSNDRVANQPQHF.

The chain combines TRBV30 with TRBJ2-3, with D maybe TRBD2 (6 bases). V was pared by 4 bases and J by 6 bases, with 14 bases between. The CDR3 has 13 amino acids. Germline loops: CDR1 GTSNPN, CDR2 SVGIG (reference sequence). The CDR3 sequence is CAWIPGSKDTQYF. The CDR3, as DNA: TGTGCCTGGATACCCGGGAGTAAGGATACGCAGTATTTT.

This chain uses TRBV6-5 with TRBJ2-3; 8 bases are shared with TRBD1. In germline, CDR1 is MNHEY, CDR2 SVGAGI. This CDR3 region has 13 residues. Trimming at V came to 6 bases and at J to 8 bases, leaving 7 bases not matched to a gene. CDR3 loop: CASSRTGLGTQYF. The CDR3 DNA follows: TGTGCCAGCAGCAGGACAGGGTTAGGTACGCAGTATTTT.

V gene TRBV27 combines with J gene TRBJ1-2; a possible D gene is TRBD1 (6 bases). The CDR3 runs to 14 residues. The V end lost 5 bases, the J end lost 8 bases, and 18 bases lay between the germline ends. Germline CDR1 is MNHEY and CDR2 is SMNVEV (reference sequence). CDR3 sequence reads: CASSPVTGAGGYTF. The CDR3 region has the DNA TGTGCCAGCAGTCCAGTGACAGGAGCGGGAGGCTACACCTTC.

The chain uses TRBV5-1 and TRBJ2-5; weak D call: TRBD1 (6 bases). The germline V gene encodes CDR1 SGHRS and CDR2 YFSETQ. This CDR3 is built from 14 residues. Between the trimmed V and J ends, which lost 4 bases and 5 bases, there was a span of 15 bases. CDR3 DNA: TGCGCCAGCAGCGACCACAGGGCCGCGGAGACCCAGTACTTC. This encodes CASSDHRAAETQYF.

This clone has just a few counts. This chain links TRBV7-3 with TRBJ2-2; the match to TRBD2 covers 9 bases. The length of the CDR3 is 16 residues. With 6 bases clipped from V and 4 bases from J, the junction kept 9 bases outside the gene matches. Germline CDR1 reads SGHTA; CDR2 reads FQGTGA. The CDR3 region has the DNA TGTGCCAGCAGGAGTAGCGGGAGAAGGGGCACCGGGGAGCTGTTTTTT. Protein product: CASRSSGRRGTGELFF.

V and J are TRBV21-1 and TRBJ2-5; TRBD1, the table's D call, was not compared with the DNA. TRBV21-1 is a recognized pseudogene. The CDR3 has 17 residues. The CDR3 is CASSKNPTGVCQETQYF. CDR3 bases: TGTGCCAGCAGCAAAAATCCCACAGGGGTCTGCCAAGAGACCCAGTACTTC.

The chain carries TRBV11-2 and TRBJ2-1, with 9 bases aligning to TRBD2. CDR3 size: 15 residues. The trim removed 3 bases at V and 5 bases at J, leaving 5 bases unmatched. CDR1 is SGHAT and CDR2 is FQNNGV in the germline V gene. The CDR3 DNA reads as TGTGCCAGCAGCTTCGATCTAGCGGGAAACAATGAGCAGTTCTTC. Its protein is CASSFDLAGNNEQFF.

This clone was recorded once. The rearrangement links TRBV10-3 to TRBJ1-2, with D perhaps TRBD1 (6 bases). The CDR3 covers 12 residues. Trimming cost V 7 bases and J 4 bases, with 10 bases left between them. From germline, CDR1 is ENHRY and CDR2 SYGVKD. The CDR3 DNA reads TGTGCCATCACTGGGACAAGCTATGGCTACACCTTC. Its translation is CAITGTSYGYTF.

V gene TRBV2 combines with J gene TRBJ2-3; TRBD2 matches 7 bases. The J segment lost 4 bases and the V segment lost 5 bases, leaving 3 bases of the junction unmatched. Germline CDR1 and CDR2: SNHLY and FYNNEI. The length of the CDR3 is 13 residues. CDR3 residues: CASSLGGADTQYF. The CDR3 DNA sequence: TGTGCCAGCAGTCTGGGGGGGGCAGATACGCAGTATTTT.

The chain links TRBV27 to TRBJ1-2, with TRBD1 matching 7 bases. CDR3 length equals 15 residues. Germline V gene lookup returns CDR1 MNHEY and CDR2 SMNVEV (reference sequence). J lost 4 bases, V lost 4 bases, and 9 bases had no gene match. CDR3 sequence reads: CASSSAGGWVYGYTF. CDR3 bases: TGTGCCAGCAGTTCGGCAGGGGGGTGGGTCTATGGCTACACCTTC.

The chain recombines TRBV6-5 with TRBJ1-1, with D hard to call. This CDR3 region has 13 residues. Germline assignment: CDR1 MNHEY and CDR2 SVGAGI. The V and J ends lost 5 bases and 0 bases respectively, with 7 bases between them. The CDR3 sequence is CASSRVMNTEAFF. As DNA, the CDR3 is TGTGCCAGCAGTCGGGTGATGAACACTGAAGCTTTCTTT.

CDR3 protein: CASSFWSGPSYEQYF. CDR3 in DNA: TGTGCCAGCAGTTTTTGGAGCGGACCCTCCTACGAGCAGTACTTC. The gene calls are TRBV28 and TRBJ2-7, with D possibly being TRBD2 (5 bases). V shed 3 bases and J shed 0 bases, with 12 bases lying between them. The length of the CDR3 is 15 residues. The germline gives CDR1 MDHEN, CDR2 SYDVKM.

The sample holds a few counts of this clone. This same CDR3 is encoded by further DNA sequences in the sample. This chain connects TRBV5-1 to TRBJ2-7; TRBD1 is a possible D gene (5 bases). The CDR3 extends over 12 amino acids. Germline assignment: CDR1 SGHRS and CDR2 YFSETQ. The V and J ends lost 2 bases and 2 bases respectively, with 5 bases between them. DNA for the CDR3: TGCGCCAGCAGCTTAGGGGCCTACGAGCAGTACTTC. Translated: CASSLGAYEQYF.

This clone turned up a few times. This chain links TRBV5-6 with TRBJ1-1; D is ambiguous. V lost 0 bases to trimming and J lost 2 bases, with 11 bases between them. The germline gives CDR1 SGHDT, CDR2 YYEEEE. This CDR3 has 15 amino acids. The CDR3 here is CASSLVDVLNTEAFF. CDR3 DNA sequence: TGTGCCAGCAGCTTGGTAGATGTCCTTAACACTGAAGCTTTCTTT.

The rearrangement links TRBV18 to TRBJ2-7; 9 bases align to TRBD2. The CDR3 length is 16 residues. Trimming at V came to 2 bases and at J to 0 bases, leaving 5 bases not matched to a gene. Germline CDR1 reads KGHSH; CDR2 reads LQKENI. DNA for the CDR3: TGTGCCAGCTCACCAAATGCGGGGGGGAGCTCCTACGAGCAGTACTTC. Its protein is CASSPNAGGSSYEQYF.

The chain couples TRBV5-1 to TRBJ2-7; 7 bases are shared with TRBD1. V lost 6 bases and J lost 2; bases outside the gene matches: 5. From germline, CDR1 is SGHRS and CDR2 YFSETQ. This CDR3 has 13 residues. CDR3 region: CASKKTGAYEQYF. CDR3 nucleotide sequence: TGCGCCAGCAAGAAAACAGGGGCCTACGAGCAGTACTTC.

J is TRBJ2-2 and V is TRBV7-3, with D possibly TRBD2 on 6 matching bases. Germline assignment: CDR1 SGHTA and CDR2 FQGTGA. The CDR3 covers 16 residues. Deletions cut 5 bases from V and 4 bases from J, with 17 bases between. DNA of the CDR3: TGTGCCAGCAGCCTCCCCGATGGGCGGGGCACCGGGGAGCTGTTTTTT. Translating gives CASSLPDGRGTGELFF.

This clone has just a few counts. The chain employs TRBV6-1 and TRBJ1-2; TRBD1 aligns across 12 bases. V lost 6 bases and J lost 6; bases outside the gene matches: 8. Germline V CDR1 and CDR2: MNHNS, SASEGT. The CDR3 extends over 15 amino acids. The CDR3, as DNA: TGTGCCAGCAGGCCGGGACAGGGGGCGTCGGATGGCTACACCTTC. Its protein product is CASRPGQGASDGYTF.

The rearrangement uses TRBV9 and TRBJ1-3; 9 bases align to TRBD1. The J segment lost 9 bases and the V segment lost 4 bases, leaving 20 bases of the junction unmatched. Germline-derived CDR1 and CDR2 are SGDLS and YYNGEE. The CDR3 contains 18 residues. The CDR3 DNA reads TGTGCCAGCAGCCCACAGTTTCAGGGACAGGGAAGAAGTAGCACCATATATTTT. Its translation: CASSPQFQGQGRSSTIYF.

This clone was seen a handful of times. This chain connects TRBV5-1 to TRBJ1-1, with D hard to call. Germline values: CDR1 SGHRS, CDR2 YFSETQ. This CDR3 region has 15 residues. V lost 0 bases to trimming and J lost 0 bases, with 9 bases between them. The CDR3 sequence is CASSLGSSLNTEAFF. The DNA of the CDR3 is TGCGCCAGCAGCTTGGGGTCCAGTTTGAACACTGAAGCTTTCTTT.

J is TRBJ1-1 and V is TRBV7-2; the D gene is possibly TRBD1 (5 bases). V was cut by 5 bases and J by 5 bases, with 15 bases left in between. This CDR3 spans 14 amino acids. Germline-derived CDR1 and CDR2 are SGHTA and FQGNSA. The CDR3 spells CASSLRQGFTEAFF. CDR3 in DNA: TGTGCCAGCAGCCTCCGCCAGGGTTTTACTGAAGCTTTCTTT.

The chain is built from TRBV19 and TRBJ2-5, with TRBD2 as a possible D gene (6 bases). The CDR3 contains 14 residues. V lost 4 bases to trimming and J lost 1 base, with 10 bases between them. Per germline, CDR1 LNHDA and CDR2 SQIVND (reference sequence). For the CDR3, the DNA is TGTGCCAGTAGTAGGGGAGGCATCCAAGAGACCCAGTACTTC. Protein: CASSRGGIQETQYF.